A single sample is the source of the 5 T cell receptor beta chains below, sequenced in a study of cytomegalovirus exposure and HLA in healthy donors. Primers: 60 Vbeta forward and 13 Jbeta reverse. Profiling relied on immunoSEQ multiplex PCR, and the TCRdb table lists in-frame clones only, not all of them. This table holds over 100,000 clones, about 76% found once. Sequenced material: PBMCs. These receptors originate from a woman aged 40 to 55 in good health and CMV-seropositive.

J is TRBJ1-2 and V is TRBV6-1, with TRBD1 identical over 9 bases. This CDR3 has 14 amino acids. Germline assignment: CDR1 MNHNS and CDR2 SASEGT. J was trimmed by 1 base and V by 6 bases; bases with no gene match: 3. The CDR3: CASSRTGVNYGYTF. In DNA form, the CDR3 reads TGTGCCAGCAGCCGGACAGGGGTTAACTATGGCTACACCTTC.

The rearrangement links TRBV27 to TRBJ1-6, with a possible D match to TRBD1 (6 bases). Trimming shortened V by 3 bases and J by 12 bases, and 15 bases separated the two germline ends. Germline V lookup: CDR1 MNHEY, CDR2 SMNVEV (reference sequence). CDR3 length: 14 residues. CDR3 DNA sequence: TGTGCCAGCAGTTTGGACCAGGGGTACGAACCCCTCCACTTT. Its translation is CASSLDQGYEPLHF.

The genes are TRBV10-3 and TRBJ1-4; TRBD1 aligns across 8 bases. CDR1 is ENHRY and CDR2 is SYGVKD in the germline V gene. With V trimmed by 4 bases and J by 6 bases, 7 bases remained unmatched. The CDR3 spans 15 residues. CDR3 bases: TGTGCCATCAGTGGGGTTCCGGGACAGGATGAAAAACTGTTTTTT. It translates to CAISGVPGQDEKLFF.

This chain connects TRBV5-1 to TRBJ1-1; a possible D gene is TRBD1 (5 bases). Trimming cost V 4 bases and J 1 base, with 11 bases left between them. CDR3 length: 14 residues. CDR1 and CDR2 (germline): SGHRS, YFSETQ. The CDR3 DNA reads TGCGCCAGCAGCCAGCAGGGTTCGAACACTGAAGCTTTCTTT. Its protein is CASSQQGSNTEAFF.

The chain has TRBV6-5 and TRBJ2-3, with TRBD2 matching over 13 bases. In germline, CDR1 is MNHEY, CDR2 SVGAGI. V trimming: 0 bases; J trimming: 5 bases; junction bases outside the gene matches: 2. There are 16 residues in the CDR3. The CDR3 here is CASSYSTSGGLDTQYF. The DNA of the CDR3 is TGTGCCAGCAGTTACTCGACTAGCGGGGGGTTAGATACGCAGTATTTT.